The 16 T cell receptor beta chains given below trace back to one sample, sequenced in a study of sequential checkpoint blockade in melanoma. The treatment is: randomized to nivolumab then ipilimumab (arm A) or the reverse (arm B). Data came from immunoSEQ multiplex PCR; TCRdb stores just in-frame clones and leaves some out. The sample lists roughly 13,000 clones, under 25% occurring once. The source was tumor tissue (inferred from file names), collected from a patient given nivolumab and ipilimumab in sequence. The receptor set was obtained from a human donor with melanoma.

This chain uses TRBV19 with TRBJ1-3; tentative D call: TRBD1 (5 bases). The CDR3 loop spans 14 amino acids. From germline, CDR1 is LNHDA and CDR2 SQIVND (reference sequence). Trimming cost V 5 bases and J 7 bases, with 15 bases left between them. The CDR3 reads CASSPRGGSNTIYF. CDR3 bases: TGTGCCAGTAGTCCGCGGGGGGGATCGAACACCATATATTTT.

J is TRBJ2-4 and V is TRBV11-3, with TRBD1 matching over 8 bases. V lost 4 bases, J lost 0 bases, and 5 bases stayed unmatched. This CDR3 region has 16 residues. Per the germline V gene, CDR1 is SGHNT and CDR2 is YENEEA. The CDR3 DNA reads TGTGCCAGCAGCTGGGACAGGTCAATAGCCAAAAACATTCAGTACTTC. Translated: CASSWDRSIAKNIQYF.

This chain links TRBV19 with TRBJ2-7; TRBD1 or TRBD2 may be the D gene (5 bases each). This CDR3 has 16 residues. V shed 3 bases and J shed 2 bases, with 17 bases lying between them. The germline V gene encodes CDR1 LNHDA and CDR2 SQIVND (reference sequence). CDR3 sequence reads: CASSMRGAARAYEQYF. CDR3 in DNA: TGTGCCAGTAGTATGAGAGGGGCAGCTCGGGCCTACGAGCAGTACTTC.

DNA of the CDR3: TGTGCCAGCAGCCAACCCCAGCGGGAGTCCAAAAACATTCAGTACTTC. Protein product: CASSQPQRESKNIQYF. The chain uses TRBV14 and TRBJ2-4; 8 bases align to TRBD2. The CDR3 sequence is 16 residues long. With 2 bases clipped from V and 2 bases from J, the junction kept 5 bases outside the gene matches. CDR1 and CDR2 (germline): SGHDN, FVKESK.

The chain links TRBV5-1 to TRBJ2-1; D could derive from TRBD1 or TRBD2 (6 bases each). CDR1 SGHRS and CDR2 YFSETQ come from the germline V gene. The CDR3 consists of 14 residues. V lost 5 bases, J lost 3 bases, and 12 bases lay in between. CDR3 sequence (DNA): TGCGCCAGCAGTGGAGGGGGTTACTACAATGAGCAGTTCTTC. Its protein is CASSGGGYYNEQFF.

The chain has TRBV5-1 and TRBJ2-7; 7 bases match TRBD1. The CDR3 has 15 residues. Per germline, CDR1 SGHRS and CDR2 YFSETQ. V was pared by 3 bases and J by 1 base, with 7 bases of the junction left unmatched. DNA for the CDR3: TGCGCCAGCAGCTCGGGACAGATTAAATCCTACGAGCAGTACTTC. Protein: CASSSGQIKSYEQYF.

This clone was seen repeatedly, ten times or more. The rearrangement links TRBV11-3 to TRBJ2-3; 10 nucleotides agree with TRBD2. The CDR3 loop spans 14 amino acids. V was clipped by 5 bases and J by 7 bases; unmatched bases: 6. CDR1 and CDR2 from the germline V gene are SGHNT and YENEEA. The CDR3 DNA follows: TGTGCCAGCAGCCAAAGCGGGGGGGCTAATACGCAGTATTTT. It codes for CASSQSGGANTQYF.

The chain couples TRBV9 to TRBJ1-1; D possibly corresponds to TRBD1 (5 bases). The CDR3 is made up of 12 amino acids. Trimming cost V 6 bases and J 4 bases, with 10 bases left between them. Germline lookup yields CDR1 SGDLS and CDR2 YYNGEE. The CDR3 DNA is TGTGCCAGCAACTCCGGGGGCACTGAAGCTTTCTTT. Protein: CASNSGGTEAFF.

Many counts were recorded for this clone. The rearrangement uses TRBV6-8 and TRBJ2-2; D is perhaps TRBD1 or TRBD2 (6 bases each). This CDR3 has 15 amino acids. The germline V gene has CDR1 MNHGY and CDR2 SAAAGT. The V end lost 0 bases, the J end lost 7 bases, and 12 bases lay between the germline ends. The CDR3 region is CASSYSKGGGGELFF. CDR3 DNA: TGTGCCAGCAGTTACTCGAAGGGGGGCGGCGGGGAGCTGTTTTTT.

This clone has more than one count but fewer than ten. This chain joins TRBV12-5 and TRBJ2-2; 9 nucleotides agree with TRBD1. Germline V gene sequence: CDR1 LGHNT, CDR2 FRNRAP. This CDR3 region has 16 residues. CDR3 in amino acids: CASITSETGGTGELFF. The CDR3 DNA sequence: TGTGCCAGCATCACCTCTGAGACAGGGGGTACCGGGGAGCTGTTTTTT.

The chain joins TRBV16 to TRBJ2-7; 7 positions match TRBD2. V shed 11 bases, J shed 1 base, and the junction held 14 bases outside the gene matches. The germline V gene encodes CDR1 KGHSY and CDR2 FQNENV. This CDR3 spans 15 amino acids. CDR3: CAVTRGRVGSYEQYF. CDR3 nucleotide sequence: TGTGCCGTTACACGAGGGAGGGTGGGTTCCTACGAGCAGTACTTC.

This clone was counted many times. The chain employs TRBV9 and TRBJ2-7, with D uncertain. Germline V gene data show CDR1 as SGDLS and CDR2 as YYNGEE. Trimming took 0 bases from V and 4 from J, leaving 14 bases between them. This CDR3 spans 15 amino acids. The CDR3 nucleotides are TGTGCCAGCAGCGTAGGGTCAGACCAGACGTACGAGCAGTACTTC. This translates into CASSVGSDQTYEQYF. Complete variable domain (other parts from reference TRBV9 and TRBJ2-7): DSGVTQTPKHLITATGQRVTLRCSPRSGDLSVYWYQQSLDQGLQFLIQYYNGEERAKGNILERFSAQQFPDLHSELNLSSLELGDSALYFCASSVGSDQTYEQYFGPGTRLTVT.

This clone was seen repeatedly, ten times or more. The chain uses TRBV6-8 and TRBJ1-2; D is ambiguous. V dropped 7 bases and J dropped 6 bases, with 15 bases sitting between them. Germline loops: CDR1 MNHGY, CDR2 SAAAGT. The length of the CDR3 is 13 residues. As DNA, the CDR3 is TGTGCCAGCACATATTTTCCCGCCGATGGCTACACCTTC. It yields the protein CASTYFPADGYTF.

This clone was recorded a few times. V usage is TRBV18 and J usage is TRBJ2-5; TRBD1 agrees at 9 bases. J gave up 7 bases and V 8 bases, and 14 bases lay outside the gene matches. The CDR3 totals 15 residues. CDR1 and CDR2 (germline): KGHSH, LQKENI. The CDR3 sequence: CASHRDRVGAVTQYF. The CDR3 nucleotides are TGTGCCAGCCATCGGGACAGGGTGGGCGCCGTGACCCAGTACTTC.

V and J are TRBV6-7 and TRBJ2-4; 11 nucleotides align to TRBD1. TRBV6-7 is recorded as an ORF, its role being uncertain. Trimming removed 7 bases from V and 2 bases from J; junction bases left unmatched: 4. This CDR3 has 15 residues. CDR3 nucleotides: TGTGCCAGCAAGGACAGGGGGCAGACCAAAAACATTCAGTACTTC. Protein: CASKDRGQTKNIQYF.

The count of this clone is one. The rearrangement joins TRBV14 to TRBJ1-2, with D perhaps TRBD1 (6 bases). The CDR3 has 15 amino acids. CDR1 and CDR2 (germline): SGHDN, FVKESK. The germline V and J ends were trimmed by 5 bases and 1 base, with 14 bases remaining between them. CDR3 amino acids: CASSSLGGYNYGYTF. The CDR3 DNA follows: TGTGCCAGCAGCTCCCTCGGGGGCTATAACTATGGCTACACCTTC.